The sequence of this T cell receptor beta chain was determined in a study of T cell repertoires in cytomegalovirus infection. For the study at large: Matching HLA type and CMV infection were both indicated by public TCR beta signatures.

This CDR3 is built from 14 residues. Germline V gene sequence: CDR1 SGHVS, CDR2 FQNEAQ. Trimming stripped 11 bases from V and 4 bases from J, with 15 bases between. This clonotype has just a few counts. Antigen: not known. General study findings and limits: Pooled public TCR beta family frequency picked out CMV carriers with the relevant HLA. The ex vivo response was dominated by HLA-C-restricted CMV-specific TCR beta clonotypes.

Using its own MiXCR run on the reads, TCRdb lists one record per CDR3 protein. The data hold hundreds of thousands of distinct CDR3 sequences, with around a sixth observed a single time. Sequenced input: PBMCs. This TCR derives from a human donor in good health (CMV status not recorded). Some clones in this sample may be carry-over from other donors' samples. The rearrangement uses TRBV7-8 and TRBJ2-6, with a tentative D call TRBD2 (6 bases). The CDR3 loop reads CAGRGDSGANVLTF. The CDR3 DNA is TGTGCCGGACGCGGGGATTCCGGGGCCAACGTCCTGACTTTC.